These 8 T cell receptor beta chains came from one sample sequenced in a study of blood T cells in healthy people across ages. For the second PCR, which ran for roughly 6 to 12 cycles, a sample-barcoded 5' primer and a J-beta primer mix were used. TCRdb recomputed calls from the 5' RACE reads with MiXCR, one row per CDR3 protein. Among approximately 850,000 distinct CDR3 sequences listed, 55% to 70% were seen once. The sample taken for sequencing was blood. All receptors derive from a man aged 25-40 years in good health.

The rearrangement uses TRBV15 and TRBJ2-3, with 10 bases fitting TRBD2. Germline CDR1 is LNHNV and CDR2 is YYDKDF (reference sequence). This CDR3 comprises 15 residues. V lost 8 bases, J lost 2 bases, and 7 bases stayed unmatched. Here the CDR3 reads CATSTSGTYTDTQYF. The CDR3 region has the DNA TGTGCCACCTCCACTAGCGGGACGTACACAGATACGCAGTATTTT.

The chain is built from TRBV10-1 and TRBJ2-7; D gene uncertain. This CDR3 contains 14 residues. V shed 6 bases and J shed 3 bases, with 15 bases lying between them. Germline values: CDR1 WNHNN, CDR2 SYGVQD (reference sequence). CDR3 region: CASSNNDLGYEQYF. Here the CDR3 DNA reads TGCGCCAGCAGCAACAATGACCTGGGCTACGAGCAGTACTTC.

This chain joins TRBV20-1 and TRBJ1-5, with TRBD1 as a possible D gene (5 bases). The CDR3 is 17 amino acids. V lost 2 bases and J lost 1, with 18 bases in between. The V gene's germline CDR1 is DFQATT and CDR2 SNEGSKA (reference sequence). Written as DNA, the CDR3 is TGCAGTGCTAGACGTCTCGGGGAGGGGCAAAGCAATCAGCCCCAGCATTTT. Protein: CSARRLGEGQSNQPQHF.

In the case of this clonotype: Sequence at one end of the junction differs from germline and may be a read error. V gene TRBV7-7 combines with J gene TRBJ2-1; 8 bases agree with TRBD1. The CDR3 contains 15 residues. Looked up from germline, CDR1 is SSHAT and CDR2 is FNYEAQ (reference sequence). CDR3 nucleotides: TGTGCTAGCAGCTTGGGCCAGGGGGCGCACAATGAGCAGTTCTTC. It encodes CASSLGQGAHNEQFF.

The gene calls are TRBV10-3 and TRBJ2-1; no clear D. The CDR3 is 12 residues long. Trimming took 6 bases from V and 3 from J, leaving 6 bases between them. Looked up from germline, CDR1 is ENHRY and CDR2 is SYGVKD. The CDR3 loop reads CAIRFYYNEQFF. CDR3 DNA: TGTGCCATCAGATTTTACTACAATGAGCAGTTCTTC.

The chain couples TRBV29-1 to TRBJ1-3, with D unresolved. Deletions cut 3 bases from V and 2 bases from J, with 11 bases between. Per germline, CDR1 SQVTM and CDR2 ANQGSEA. The CDR3 spans 14 residues. CDR3 sequence reads: CSVEGGSAGNTIYF. The CDR3 nucleotides read TGCAGCGTTGAGGGAGGATCGGCTGGAAACACCATATATTTT.

Many counts were recorded for this clonotype. V is TRBV29-1 and J is TRBJ2-7, with D uncertain. This CDR3 has 11 amino acids. Trimming took off 3 bases at V and 6 bases at J, with 9 bases between the two ends. Germline V lookup: CDR1 SQVTM, CDR2 ANQGSEA. The CDR3 DNA reads as TGCAGCGTTGAGACCTTGGGCGAGCAGTACTTC. Translated: CSVETLGEQYF.

This clonotype was seen once. The chain links TRBV7-9 to TRBJ2-1; D is unclear. Trimming cost V 2 bases and J 2 bases, with 10 bases left between them. Germline loops: CDR1 SEHNR, CDR2 FQNEAQ (reference sequence). The CDR3 runs to 15 residues. In nucleotides, the CDR3 is TGTGCCAGCAGCTTACCAAGAGACCCCTACAATGAGCAGTTCTTC. It codes for CASSLPRDPYNEQFF.